This T cell receptor (beta chain) was captured in a study of T cell changes during pregnancy in multiple sclerosis. This clone was seen only once. Method: immunoSEQ multiplex PCR; TCRdb's copy keeps in-frame clones and lacks some. The sample yields 40,000 or so clones, around nine tenths seen once. CDR3 length equals 15 residues. V lost 2 bases to trimming and J lost 1 base, with 12 bases between them. Germline V gene data show CDR1 as SGHRS and CDR2 as YFSETQ. This material consisted of CD4+ T cells from peripheral blood mononuclear cells, taken in the third trimester of pregnancy. The receptor was isolated from a female donor with multiple sclerosis, enrolled in a pregnancy study. V is TRBV5-1 and J is TRBJ1-1; D is uncertain. The CDR3 sequence is CASSLFRAENTEAFF. CDR3 nucleotide sequence: TGCGCCAGCAGCTTATTTCGCGCGGAGAACACTGAAGCTTTCTTT. Variable domain in full (rest from reference TRBV5-1 and TRBJ1-1): KAGVTQTPRYLIKTRGQQVTLSCSPISGHRSVSWYQQTPGQGLQFLFEYFSETQRNKGNFPGRFSGRQFSNSRSEMNVSTLELGDSALYLCASSLFRAENTEAFFGQGTRLTVV.